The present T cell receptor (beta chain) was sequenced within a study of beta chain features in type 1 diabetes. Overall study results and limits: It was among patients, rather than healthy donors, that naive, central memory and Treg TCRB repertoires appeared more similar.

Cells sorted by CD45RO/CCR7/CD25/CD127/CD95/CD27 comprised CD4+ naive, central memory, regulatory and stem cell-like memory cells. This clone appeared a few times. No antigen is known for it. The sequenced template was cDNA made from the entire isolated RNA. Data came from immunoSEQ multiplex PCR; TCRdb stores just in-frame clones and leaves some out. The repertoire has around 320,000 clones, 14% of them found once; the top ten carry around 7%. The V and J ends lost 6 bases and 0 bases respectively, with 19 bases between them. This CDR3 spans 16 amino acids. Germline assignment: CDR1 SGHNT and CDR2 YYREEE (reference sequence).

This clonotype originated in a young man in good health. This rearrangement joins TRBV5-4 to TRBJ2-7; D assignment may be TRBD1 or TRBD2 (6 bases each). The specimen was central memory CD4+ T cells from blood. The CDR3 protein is CASNLRRGPDSYEQYF. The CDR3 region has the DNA TGTGCCAGCAACCTGAGACGGGGGCCCGACTCCTACGAGCAGTACTTC.